Described below is a single TCR beta chain sequence and its context. In this sample, this clonotype turned up many times. The antigen it recognizes is unknown. No quality values exist for individual bases; no much larger clone is one base distant. Preparation of the library involved RT-PCR. The reads were generated on an Illumina HiSeq 2500. The raw public data were reprocessed by TCRdb itself: fastp quality trimming at Q25, MiXCR clonotype calling, in-frame beta chains only. CDR3 protein duplicates are merged, each entry listing the most common genes and DNA. The sample includes some 480,000 distinct CDR3 sequences, with approximately 10% observed a single time. In total, the top ten clones hold approximately 12% of the sample. The time point label corresponds to: around 42 days after influenza vaccine administration. The germline V end is reduced by 6 bases and the J end by 1 base; junction bases left unmatched: 7. The CDR3 goes from the cysteine to the phenylalanine over 15 residues. Only the CDR3 DNA stays, 45 bases, in frame from base 1. CDR1 and CDR2 are drawn from the germline V gene: MNHEY, SVGEGT.

The data stem from a study of response to subunit inactivated influenza vaccine (dated by TCRdb to 2016 to 2018). About the study as a whole: Deep quantitative profiling of the T cell receptor repertoire was used in the study to follow responses to a trivalent subunit inactivated influenza vaccine.

Study-level results and caveats: The authors proposed that each seasonal influenza vaccination may bring in only a limited number of new T cells.

The sequencing here drew on PBMCs from blood, taken 40 to 50 days after vaccination. This chain joins TRBV6-2 or TRBV6-3 to TRBJ2-7; 9 bases in the junction line up with TRBD1. This sequence originates from a man over 45 who received an inactivated influenza vaccine. Donor details come from another sample of the same person, matched by shared clones. The nucleotide sequence reads TGTGCCAGCAGCGAAATTGGGACAGGGTCCTACGAGCAGTACTTC. This yields the protein CASSEIGTGSYEQYF.